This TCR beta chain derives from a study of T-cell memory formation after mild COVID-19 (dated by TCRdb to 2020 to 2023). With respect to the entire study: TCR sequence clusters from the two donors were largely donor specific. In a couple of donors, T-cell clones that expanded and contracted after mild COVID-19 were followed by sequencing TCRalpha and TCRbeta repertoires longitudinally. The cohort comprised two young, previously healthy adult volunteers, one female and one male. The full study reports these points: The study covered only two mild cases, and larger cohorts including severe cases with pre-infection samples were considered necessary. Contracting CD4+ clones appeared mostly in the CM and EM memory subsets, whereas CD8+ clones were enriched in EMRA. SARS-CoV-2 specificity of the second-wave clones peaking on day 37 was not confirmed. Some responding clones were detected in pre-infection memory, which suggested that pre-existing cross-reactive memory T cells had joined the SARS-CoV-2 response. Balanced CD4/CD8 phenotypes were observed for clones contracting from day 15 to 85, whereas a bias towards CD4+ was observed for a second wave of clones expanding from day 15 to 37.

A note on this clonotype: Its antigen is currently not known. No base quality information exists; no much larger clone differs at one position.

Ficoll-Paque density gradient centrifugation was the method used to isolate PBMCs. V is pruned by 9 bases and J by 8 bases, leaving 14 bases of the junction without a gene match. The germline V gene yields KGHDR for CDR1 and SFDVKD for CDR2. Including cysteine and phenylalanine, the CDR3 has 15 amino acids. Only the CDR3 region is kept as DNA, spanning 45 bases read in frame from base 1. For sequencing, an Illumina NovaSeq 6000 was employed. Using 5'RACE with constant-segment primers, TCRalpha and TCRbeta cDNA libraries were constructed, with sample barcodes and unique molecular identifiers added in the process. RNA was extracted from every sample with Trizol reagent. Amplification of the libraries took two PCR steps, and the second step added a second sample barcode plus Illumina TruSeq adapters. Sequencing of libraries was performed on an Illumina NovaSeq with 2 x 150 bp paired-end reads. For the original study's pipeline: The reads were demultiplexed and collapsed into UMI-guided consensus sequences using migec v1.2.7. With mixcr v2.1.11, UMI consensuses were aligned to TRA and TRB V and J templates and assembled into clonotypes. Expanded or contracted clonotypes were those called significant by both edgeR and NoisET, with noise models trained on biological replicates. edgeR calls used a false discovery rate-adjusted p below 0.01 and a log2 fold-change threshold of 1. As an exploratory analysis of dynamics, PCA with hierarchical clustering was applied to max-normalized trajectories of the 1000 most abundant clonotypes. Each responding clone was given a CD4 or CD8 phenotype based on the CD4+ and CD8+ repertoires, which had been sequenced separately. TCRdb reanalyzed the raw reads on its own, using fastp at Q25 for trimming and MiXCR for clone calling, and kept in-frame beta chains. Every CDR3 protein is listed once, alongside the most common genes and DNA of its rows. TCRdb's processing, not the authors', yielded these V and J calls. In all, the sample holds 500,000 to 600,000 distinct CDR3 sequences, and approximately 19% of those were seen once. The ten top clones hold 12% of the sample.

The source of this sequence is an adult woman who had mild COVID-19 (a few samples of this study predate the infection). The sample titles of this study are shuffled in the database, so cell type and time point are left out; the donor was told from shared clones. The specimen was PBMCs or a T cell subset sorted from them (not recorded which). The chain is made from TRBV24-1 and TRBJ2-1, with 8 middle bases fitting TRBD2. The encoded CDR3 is CATQGRSGRNDEQFF. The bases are TGTGCCACCCAGGGAAGGAGCGGGAGAAACGATGAGCAGTTCTTC.